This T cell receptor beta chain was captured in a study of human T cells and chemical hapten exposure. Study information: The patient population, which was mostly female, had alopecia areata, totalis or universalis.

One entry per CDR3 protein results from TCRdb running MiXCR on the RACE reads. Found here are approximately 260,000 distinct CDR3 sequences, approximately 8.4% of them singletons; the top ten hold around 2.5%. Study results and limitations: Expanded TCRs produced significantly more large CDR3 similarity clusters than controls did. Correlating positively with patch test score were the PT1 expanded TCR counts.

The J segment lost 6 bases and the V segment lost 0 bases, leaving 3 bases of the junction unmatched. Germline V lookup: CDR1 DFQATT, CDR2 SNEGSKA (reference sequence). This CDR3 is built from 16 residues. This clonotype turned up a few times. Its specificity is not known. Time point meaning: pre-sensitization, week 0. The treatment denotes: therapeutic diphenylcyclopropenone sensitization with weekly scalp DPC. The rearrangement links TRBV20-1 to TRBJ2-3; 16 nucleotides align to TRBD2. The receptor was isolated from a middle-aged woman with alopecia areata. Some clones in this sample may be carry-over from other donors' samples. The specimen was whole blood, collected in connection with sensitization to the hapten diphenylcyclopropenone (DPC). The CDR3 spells CSAREGLAGGIDTQYF. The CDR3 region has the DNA TGCAGTGCTAGAGAGGGACTAGCGGGAGGGATCGATACGCAGTATTTT.